Each of the 10 T cell receptor beta chains below was sequenced from the same sample in a study of human T cells and chemical hapten exposure. TCRdb analysed the RACE reads with MiXCR anew, one entry per CDR3 protein. The sample lists approximately 160,000 distinct CDR3 sequences, about a quarter seen once, with under 2.5% in the top ten. Sample time point: patch test 3, about 24 weeks after DPC sensitization. Treatment defined: therapeutic diphenylcyclopropenone sensitization with weekly scalp DPC. Sequencing used whole blood, obtained in connection with sensitization to the hapten diphenylcyclopropenone (DPC). Receptors originate from a woman between 18 and 29 years old with alopecia areata. Some clones in this sample may be carry-over from other donors' samples.

The J gene is TRBJ2-5, the V gene TRBV4-3; tentative D call: TRBD2 (5 bases). The CDR3 has 17 amino acids. Per the germline V gene, CDR1 is LGHNA and CDR2 is YSLEER. V was trimmed by 0 bases and J by 4 bases, leaving 18 bases between them. CDR3 coding DNA: TGCGCCAGCAGCCAAGAGGGGAGCCCCATTTTTGGAGAGACCCAGTACTTC. Protein sequence: CASSQEGSPIFGETQYF.

V usage is TRBV20-1 and J usage is TRBJ2-5; D is perhaps TRBD1 (6 bases). The CDR3 is 11 amino acids. Trimming took 7 bases from V and 1 from J, leaving 7 bases between them. Germline-derived CDR1 and CDR2 are DFQATT and SNEGSKA (reference sequence). The CDR3, as DNA: TGCAGTGGGACAGTCCAAGAGACCCAGTACTTC. As protein: CSGTVQETQYF.

This clonotype has only a few counts. The J gene is TRBJ1-6, the V gene TRBV6-5, with D unclear. V was trimmed by 6 bases and J by 14 bases, leaving 23 bases between them. This CDR3 has 15 residues. Germline-derived CDR1 and CDR2 are MNHEY and SVGAGI. CDR3 bases: TGTGCCAGCAGACCCCCGGGCTCCTCGGGTTGGGCCCTCCACTTT. Amino acid sequence: CASRPPGSSGWALHF.

The rearrangement links TRBV5-4 to TRBJ1-2; D perhaps matches TRBD1 (5 bases). This CDR3 contains 15 residues. The germline V gene has CDR1 SGHNT and CDR2 YYREEE (reference sequence). V was cut by 4 bases and J by 10 bases, with 23 bases left in between. The CDR3 bases are TGTGCCAGCAGCCCAGAACCCGGGACGAGAAGCCACTACACCTTC. This gives the protein CASSPEPGTRSHYTF.

This clonotype has more than one count but fewer than ten. The chain uses TRBV29-1 and TRBJ1-4; D is uncertain. Germline CDR1 reads SQVTM; CDR2 reads ANQGSEA. The ends were cut back, 6 bases at V and 0 bases at J, with 11 bases in the middle. There are 14 residues in the CDR3. For the CDR3, the DNA is TGCAGCGTCGGTGACGGATCAACTAATGAAAAACTGTTTTTT. As protein: CSVGDGSTNEKLFF.

This clonotype has just a few counts. V and J are TRBV6-5 and TRBJ1-1; weak D call: TRBD1 (6 bases). Germline lookup yields CDR1 MNHEY and CDR2 SVGAGI. This CDR3 comprises 17 residues. V dropped 0 bases and J dropped 4 bases, with 18 bases sitting between them. Written as DNA, the CDR3 is TGTGCCAGCAGTTACTCGTTTTACAGGGACGTGGGCACTGAAGCTTTCTTT. This sequence encodes CASSYSFYRDVGTEAFF.

This clonotype was counted once. With a much larger clone just one base away, this may be a read error. The rearrangement joins TRBV29-1 to TRBJ2-7, with 8 bases fitting TRBD2. There are 12 residues in the CDR3. From germline, CDR1 is SQVTM and CDR2 ANQGSEA. The junction had 7 bases not matched to a gene; V was cut back by 6 bases and J by 6 bases. DNA of the CDR3: TGCAGCGTCGGGAGGGGGAGCGCCGAGCAGTACTTC. Its protein is CSVGRGSAEQYF.

This clonotype was detected a few times. The chain is built from TRBV29-1 and TRBJ2-7; D may be TRBD1 (6 bases). CDR3 length: 12 amino acids. V was cut by 6 bases and J by 4 bases, with 13 bases left in between. The germline V gene has CDR1 SQVTM and CDR2 ANQGSEA. The CDR3 DNA follows: TGCAGCGTGAAGGGGGAGCCATACGAGCAGTACTTC. Residues: CSVKGEPYEQYF.

V and J are TRBV9 and TRBJ2-1; D remains unclear. CDR3 length: 13 residues. Germline loops: CDR1 SGDLS, CDR2 YYNGEE. Trimming shortened V by 3 bases and J by 4 bases, and 8 bases separated the two germline ends. The chain's CDR3 is CASSADVYNEQFF. The CDR3 DNA reads TGTGCCAGCAGCGCGGACGTATACAATGAGCAGTTCTTC.

CDR3 nucleotide sequence: TGTGCCAGCAGCACGAGCTACACAGATACGCAGTATTTT. It encodes CASSTSYTDTQYF. This chain uses TRBV7-8 with TRBJ2-3, with D hard to call. Germline V gene sequence: CDR1 SGHVS, CDR2 FQNEAQ. V was trimmed by 5 bases and J by 2 bases, leaving 8 bases between them. This CDR3 has 13 amino acids.